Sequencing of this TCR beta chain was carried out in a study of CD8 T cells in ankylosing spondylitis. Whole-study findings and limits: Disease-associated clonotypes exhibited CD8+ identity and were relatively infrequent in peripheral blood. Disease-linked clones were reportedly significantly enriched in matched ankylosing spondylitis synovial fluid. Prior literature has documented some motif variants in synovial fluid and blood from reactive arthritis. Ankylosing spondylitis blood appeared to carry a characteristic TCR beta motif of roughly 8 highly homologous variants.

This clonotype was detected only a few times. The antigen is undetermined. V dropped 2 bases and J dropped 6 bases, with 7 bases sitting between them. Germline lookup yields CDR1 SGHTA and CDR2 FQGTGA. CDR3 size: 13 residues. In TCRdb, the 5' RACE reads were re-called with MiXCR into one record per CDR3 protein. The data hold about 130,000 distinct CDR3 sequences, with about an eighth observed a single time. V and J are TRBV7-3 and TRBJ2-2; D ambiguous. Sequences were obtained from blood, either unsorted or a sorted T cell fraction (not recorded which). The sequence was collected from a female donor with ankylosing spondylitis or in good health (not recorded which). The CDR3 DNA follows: TGTGCCAGCAGCTTAGTGGGTCCCGGGGAGCTGTTTTTT. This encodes CASSLVGPGELFF.